This TCR beta chain was identified in a study of cytomegalovirus exposure and HLA in healthy donors. Across the study: Earlier, roughly 180 million T cells were analyzed, and more than 100 million unique TCR beta sequences were found among them. Clustering assigned around 77% of the approximately 400 genotyped donors to the Caucasian-associated ancestry cluster.

Study findings and constraints: In a later analysis, across HLA loci, associated TCR counts were highest for DRB1, lowest for HLA-C.

A multiplex PCR was run with 60 Vbeta primers and 13 Jbeta primers. This table comes from immunoSEQ multiplex PCR, and its TCRdb copy is limited to in-frame clones, with some not included. The repertoire holds tens of thousands of clones, with roughly three quarters as singletons. Comment on this clone: Antigen specificity is unknown.

This TCR was sampled from a woman aged 25-40 years in good health and CMV-seropositive. The source material was PBMCs.

CDR3 loop: CASRQPSCKAFF. The DNA of the CDR3 is TGTGCCAGCAGACAGCCTTCCTGCAAAGCTTTCTTT. V is TRBV28 and J is TRBJ1-1; no clear D. Germline V gene sequence: CDR1 MDHEN, CDR2 SYDVKM. V lost 6 bases to trimming and J lost 9 bases, with 14 bases between them. The CDR3 extends over 12 amino acids.